The 18 T cell receptor beta chains presented below share a single source sample, sequenced in a study of memory B cells and T cells in multiple sclerosis. Stimulus-free culture yielded autoproliferating CFSE-dim and non-proliferating CFSE-high T cells, each sequenced separately. Cultures began with some 49 million CFSE-labeled PBMCs, unstimulated for six to seven days, with replicate wells pooled. The protocol was immunoSEQ multiplex PCR, while the TCRdb copy is restricted to in-frame clones and leaves out a portion. Of over 35,000 clones in the sample, roughly 87% were seen once. These receptors have no identified antigens. The specimen was PBMCs from blood kept in culture. All receptors come from a human donor with multiple sclerosis.

The chain carries TRBV6-1 and TRBJ2-1; D is possibly TRBD1 (5 bases). Trimming took 6 bases from V and 3 from J, leaving 12 bases between them. The CDR3 length is 14 residues. CDR1 is MNHNS, CDR2 SASEGT, per germline. In DNA, the CDR3 is TGTGCCAGCAGGGCCACAGGAAGCTACAATGAGCAGTTCTTC. Encoded protein: CASRATGSYNEQFF.

The chain recombines TRBV7-2 with TRBJ2-3, with D unclear. Germline lookup yields CDR1 SGHTA and CDR2 FQGNSA. Between the trimmed V and J ends, which lost 3 bases and 8 bases, there was a span of 6 bases. CDR3 length: 11 amino acids. The CDR3 protein is CASSFLGTQYF. The CDR3, as DNA: TGTGCCAGCAGCTTTTTGGGTACGCAGTATTTT. Full variable domain (rest looked up from reference TRBV7-2 and TRBJ2-3): GAGVSQSPSNKVTEKGKDVELRCDPISGHTALYWYRQSLGQGLEFLIYFQGNSAPDKSGLPSDRFSAERTGGSVSTLTIQRTQQEDSAVYLCASSFLGTQYFGPGTRLTVL.

V gene TRBV5-1 combines with J gene TRBJ1-3; D is possibly TRBD1 (6 bases). Germline assignment: CDR1 SGHRS and CDR2 YFSETQ. With 2 bases removed from V and 4 bases from J, the gap between germline ends came to 13 bases. The CDR3 spans 15 residues. DNA of the CDR3: TGCGCCAGCAGCTTAAGGCAGGGGTACGGAAACACCATATATTTT. Its translation is CASSLRQGYGNTIYF.

The V call is TRBV13, the J call TRBJ2-5; D could derive from TRBD1 or TRBD2 (5 bases each). This CDR3 spans 14 amino acids. Germline V lookup: CDR1 PRHDT, CDR2 FYEKMQ (reference sequence). The V end was cut by 2 bases, the J end by 5 bases, with 12 bases between. CDR3 bases: TGTGCCAGCAGCTTATTTCGGGGCGGGGAGACCCAGTACTTC. Its translation is CASSLFRGGETQYF.

This clone was observed a handful of times. This chain connects TRBV4-1 to TRBJ1-6, with D uncertain. The CDR3 sequence is 14 residues long. Per germline, CDR1 MGHRA and CDR2 YSYEKL. V gave up 1 base and J gave up 7 bases, with 8 bases separating them. This chain's CDR3 is CASSQGGGNSPLHF. The CDR3 DNA is TGCGCCAGCAGCCAAGGGGGAGGGAATTCACCCCTCCACTTT.

This clone was counted once. This sequence joins TRBV10-2 and TRBJ1-6, with TRBD1 identical over 10 bases. The CDR3 sequence is 15 residues long. Germline values: CDR1 WSHSY, CDR2 SAAADI. After removal of 1 base from V and 7 bases from J, the junction contained 1 base not matched to a gene. CDR3 region: CASSELGQGNSPLHF. The CDR3, as DNA: TGCGCCAGCAGTGAGTTGGGACAGGGGAATTCACCCCTCCACTTT.

The sample holds a few counts of this clone. The V gene is TRBV18, the J gene TRBJ1-4, with D tentatively TRBD1 (6 bases). Germline lookup yields CDR1 KGHSH and CDR2 LQKENI. The CDR3 consists of 15 residues. V gave up 2 bases and J gave up 8 bases, with 15 bases separating them. The CDR3 DNA reads as TGTGCCAGCTCACCATCGACAGGTCCAGGGGAAAAACTGTTTTTT. Translated: CASSPSTGPGEKLFF.

This rearrangement joins TRBV9 to TRBJ1-2; no reliable D call. V lost 4 bases and J 8 bases, leaving 12 bases between the germline ends. This CDR3 is built from 12 residues. The germline V gene has CDR1 SGDLS and CDR2 YYNGEE. The CDR3 is CASSKIGGGYTF. Written as DNA, the CDR3 is TGTGCCAGCAGCAAGATCGGAGGGGGCTACACCTTC.

The chain couples TRBV15 to TRBJ1-4, with D hard to call. The length of the CDR3 is 14 residues. Germline V gives CDR1 LNHNV, CDR2 YYDKDF (reference sequence). The V gene lost 2 bases and the J gene lost 1 base, with 5 bases spanning the gap. The chain's CDR3 is CATSRPLTNEKLFF. The CDR3 nucleotides read TGTGCCACCAGCAGACCGTTAACTAATGAAAAACTGTTTTTT. The entire variable domain, with the rest obtained from reference TRBV15 and TRBJ1-4, is as follows: DAMVIQNPRYQVTQFGKPVTLSCSQTLNHNVMYWYQQKSSQAPKLLFHYYDKDFNNEADTPDNFQSRRPNTSFCFLDIRSPGLGDTAMYLCATSRPLTNEKLFFGSGTQLSVL.

Only a few counts were recorded for this clone. The gene calls are TRBV4-1 and TRBJ1-2; TRBD1 might be the D (6 bases). The CDR3 has 14 residues. V lost 4 bases to trimming and J lost 8 bases, with 17 bases between them. CDR1 is MGHRA, CDR2 YSYEKL, per germline. In DNA form, the CDR3 reads TGCGCCAGCAGCCGTACGGGGGGCGGTTGGGGCTACACCTTC. Encoded protein: CASSRTGGGWGYTF.

The V gene is TRBV11-1, the J gene TRBJ1-1; no definite D call. CDR1 and CDR2 (germline): SGHAT, FQDESV (reference sequence). The V end lost 1 base, the J end lost 1 base, and 4 bases lay between the germline ends. The CDR3 totals 13 residues. The CDR3 nucleotides read TGTGCCAGCAGCTTAGGGGAGAACACTGAAGCTTTCTTT. Protein product: CASSLGENTEAFF. Full variable domain (missing parts from reference TRBV11-1 and TRBJ1-1): EAEVAQSPRYKITEKSQAVAFWCDPISGHATLYWYRQILGQGPELLVQFQDESVVDDSQLPKDRFSAERLKGVDSTLKIQPAELGDSAMYLCASSLGENTEAFFGQGTRLTVV.

The gene calls are TRBV29-1 and TRBJ1-2, with D unresolved. Germline assignment: CDR1 SQVTM and CDR2 ANQGSEA. Trimming stripped 6 bases from V and 2 bases from J, with 10 bases between. The CDR3 has 12 residues. This CDR3 reads CSVNTQNYGYTF. Written as DNA, the CDR3 is TGCAGCGTGAATACCCAAAACTATGGCTACACCTTC. Complete variable domain (other parts from reference TRBV29-1 and TRBJ1-2): SAVISQKPSRDICQRGTSLTIQCQVDSQVTMMFWYRQQPGQSLTLIATANQGSEATYESGFVIDKFPISRPNLTFSTLTVSNMSPEDSSIYLCSVNTQNYGYTFGSGTRLTVV.

This chain joins TRBV7-3 and TRBJ2-5; D possibly corresponds to TRBD1 (6 bases). Per germline, CDR1 SGHTA and CDR2 FQGTGA. CDR3 size: 13 residues. The V end lost 5 bases, the J end lost 2 bases, and 9 bases lay between the germline ends. CDR3 protein: CASSKTGQETQYF. The CDR3, as DNA: TGTGCCAGCAGCAAAACAGGGCAAGAGACCCAGTACTTC.

The chain combines TRBV11-2 with TRBJ2-1, with a possible D match to TRBD2 (5 bases). Between the trimmed V and J ends, which lost 5 bases and 5 bases, there was a span of 13 bases. The germline gives CDR1 SGHAT, CDR2 FQNNGV. The CDR3 consists of 14 residues. This CDR3 reads CASSLPGFHNEQFF. DNA for the CDR3: TGTGCCAGCAGCCTCCCGGGATTTCACAATGAGCAGTTCTTC.

The chain recombines TRBV6-1 with TRBJ2-5; tentatively, D is TRBD2 (6 bases). Between the trimmed V and J ends, which lost 2 bases and 2 bases, there was a span of 9 bases. The CDR3 length is 14 residues. The germline CDR1 and CDR2 sequences are MNHNS and SASEGT. The CDR3: CASSESGVQETQYF. In nucleotides, the CDR3 is TGTGCCAGCAGTGAATCGGGGGTACAAGAGACCCAGTACTTC.

The V call is TRBV6-7, the J call TRBJ1-2; a weak D match, TRBD1 (6 bases). TRBV6-7 is placed among ORFs of uncertain function. The CDR3 extends over 10 amino acids. Trimming removed 11 bases at V and 8 bases at J, with 12 bases between. The DNA of the CDR3 is TGTGCCGGGGGGCTCGGGGGCTACACCTTC. Its protein is CAGGLGGYTF.

The V and J genes are TRBV4-2 and TRBJ1-5, with D possibly being TRBD1 (6 bases). V was trimmed by 10 bases and J by 7 bases, leaving 11 bases between them. Germline lookup yields CDR1 LGHNA and CDR2 YNFKEQ. The CDR3 contains 11 residues. The CDR3 DNA reads as TGTGCCACTTTGGGGGGCCAGCCCCAGCATTTT. It specifies CATLGGQPQHF.

The CDR3 is CASSPGQSGGETQYF. CDR3 sequence (DNA): TGTGCCAGCTCACCGGGACAGTCAGGTGGGGAGACCCAGTACTTC. The chain couples TRBV18 to TRBJ2-5; 7 nucleotides line up with TRBD1. The germline V gene has CDR1 KGHSH and CDR2 LQKENI. The V gene end was trimmed by 3 bases and the J gene end by 5 bases; junction bases not matched to a gene: 9. This CDR3 has 15 residues.